The 19 T cell receptor beta chains below all came from one sample that was sequenced in a study of blood T cell repertoires in COVID-19. Profiled with immunoSEQ multiplex PCR; TCRdb holds only in-frame clones, not every one. The repertoire includes about 260,000 clones, 90% of them detected once, and 0.87% sits in the top ten. The sequenced material came from PBMCs or T cells enriched from blood (not recorded which). Every receptor here comes from a man aged 50 to 59 who had been exposed to COVID-19.

On this clone itself: The sample contains more than one DNA sequence encoding this CDR3. The chain employs TRBV5-1 and TRBJ1-2; 12 bases match TRBD1. V was pared by 4 bases and J by 5 bases, with 3 bases of the junction left unmatched. Germline CDR1 is SGHRS and CDR2 is YFSETQ. The CDR3 totals 14 residues. Written as DNA, the CDR3 is TGCGCCAGCAGCCTGGGACAGGGGGCGTATGGCTACACCTTC. It encodes CASSLGQGAYGYTF.

This clone was found once. This chain links TRBV7-2 with TRBJ1-6; TRBD1 agrees at 10 bases. J lost 7 bases, V lost 5 bases, and 2 bases had no gene match. The germline V gene encodes CDR1 SGHTA and CDR2 FQGNSA. This CDR3 is 14 amino acids long. The CDR3, as DNA: TGTGCCAGCAGCCGGGGACAGGGGAATTCACCCCTCCACTTT. As protein: CASSRGQGNSPLHF.

V usage is TRBV9 and J usage is TRBJ1-4; D ambiguous. V lost 1 base to trimming and J lost 3 bases, with 7 bases between them. The CDR3 extends over 14 amino acids. CDR1 is SGDLS, CDR2 YYNGEE, per germline. The CDR3 loop reads CASSVSSANEKLFF. As DNA, the CDR3 is TGTGCCAGCAGCGTATCCTCGGCTAATGAAAAACTGTTTTTT.

This sequence joins TRBV5-4 and TRBJ1-6, with 8 nucleotides matching TRBD1. The CDR3 loop spans 15 amino acids. The V segment lost 3 bases and the J segment 8 bases; nucleotides outside the gene matches: 7. Germline lookup yields CDR1 SGHNT and CDR2 YYREEE (reference sequence). In DNA form, the CDR3 reads TGTGCCAGCAGCTCCCCCACAGGGGGGGATTCACCCCTCCACTTT. It encodes CASSSPTGGDSPLHF.

The V and J genes are TRBV4-1 and TRBJ1-3; TRBD1 is a possible D gene (5 bases). CDR1 MGHRA and CDR2 YSYEKL come from the germline V gene. The CDR3 runs to 16 residues. V was cut by 4 bases and J by 0 bases, with 13 bases left in between. Here the CDR3 reads CASSPLDIFSGNTIYF. CDR3 bases: TGCGCCAGCAGCCCCCTGGACATTTTCTCTGGAAACACCATATATTTT.

The chain links TRBV6-6 to TRBJ2-6; 9 nucleotides line up with TRBD1. Germline values: CDR1 MNHNY, CDR2 SVGAGI (reference sequence). The CDR3 is 17 amino acids. V dropped 5 bases and J dropped 4; count of bases not matched to a gene: 9. CDR3 loop: CASSLIQGAGGANVLTF. The DNA for the CDR3 is TGTGCCAGCAGTCTAATACAGGGGGCTGGCGGGGCCAACGTCCTGACTTTC.

This chain uses TRBV11-1 with TRBJ1-2; maybe TRBD1 (6 bases). V was trimmed by 5 bases and J by 5 bases, leaving 12 bases between them. The CDR3 length is 13 residues. CDR1 is SGHAT, CDR2 FQDESV, per germline (reference sequence). The CDR3 nucleotides read TGTGCCAGCAGCCGAGACAGGTTATATGGCTACACCTTC. This gives the protein CASSRDRLYGYTF.

The rearrangement uses TRBV7-9 and TRBJ2-1; 16 bases align to TRBD2. Losses at the gene ends were 6 bases for V and 9 bases for J; bases not matched to a gene: 8. Germline assignment: CDR1 SEHNR and CDR2 FQNEAQ (reference sequence). CDR3 length equals 16 residues. For the CDR3, the DNA is TGTGCCAGCAGTGCTCCGGGACTAGCGGGAGGGGGTGAGCAGTTCTTC. Translated, it gives CASSAPGLAGGGEQFF.

J is TRBJ2-3 and V is TRBV11-3; tentatively, D is TRBD2 (6 bases). V shed 0 bases and J shed 7 bases, with 8 bases lying between them. This CDR3 comprises 13 residues. The germline V gene encodes CDR1 SGHNT and CDR2 YENEEA. The CDR3 loop is CASSLEAGNTQYF. The DNA of the CDR3 is TGTGCCAGCAGCTTAGAGGCGGGAAATACGCAGTATTTT.

In its sample, this clone was seen many times. The V and J genes are TRBV27 and TRBJ1-1, with 9 nucleotides matching TRBD1. CDR1 is MNHEY, CDR2 SMNVEV, per germline (reference sequence). The V gene end was trimmed by 5 bases and the J gene end by 1 base; junction bases not matched to a gene: 8. The CDR3 covers 16 residues. The CDR3 protein is CASSPGADRGNTEAFF. Written as DNA, the CDR3 is TGTGCCAGCAGTCCAGGGGCGGACAGGGGGAACACTGAAGCTTTCTTT.

The chain recombines TRBV28 with TRBJ2-7, with D perhaps matching TRBD2 (5 bases). Trimming shortened V by 4 bases and J by 0 bases, and 19 bases separated the two germline ends. This CDR3 region has 17 residues. Germline V lookup: CDR1 MDHEN, CDR2 SYDVKM. CDR3: CASSWLRDTWSSYEQYF. The CDR3 region has the DNA TGTGCCAGCAGTTGGCTCCGGGATACCTGGAGCTCCTACGAGCAGTACTTC.

This chain connects TRBV2 to TRBJ2-5, with D possibly matching TRBD2 (5 bases). This CDR3 contains 14 residues. Germline V CDR1 and CDR2: SNHLY, FYNNEI. Trimming removed 2 bases from V and 3 bases from J, with 10 bases in between. The CDR3 spells CASSEIGLKETQYF. CDR3 nucleotides: TGTGCCAGCAGTGAAATCGGACTTAAAGAGACCCAGTACTTC. Full variable domain (outside the CDR3, taken from reference TRBV2 and TRBJ2-5): EPEVTQTPSHQVTQMGQEVILRCVPISNHLYFYWYRQILGQKVEFLVSFYNNEISEKSEIFDDQFSVERPDGSNFTLKIRSTKLEDSAMYFCASSEIGLKETQYFGPGTRLLVL.

The chain has TRBV5-1 and TRBJ1-6, with 7 bases that match TRBD1. With 4 bases clipped from V and 7 bases from J, the junction kept 5 bases outside the gene matches. The length of the CDR3 is 14 residues. Germline V gene sequence: CDR1 SGHRS, CDR2 YFSETQ. The CDR3, as DNA: TGCGCCAGCAGCCCGGGGACAGTAAATTCACCCCTCCACTTT. This translates into CASSPGTVNSPLHF.

This clone was counted between two and nine times. The CDR3 region has the DNA TGTGCCAGCAGCCGGGACTTCTCCACCGGGGAGCTGTTTTTT. Amino acid sequence: CASSRDFSTGELFF. This chain connects TRBV7-9 to TRBJ2-2, with D maybe TRBD2 (6 bases). CDR3 length equals 14 residues. The germline CDR1 and CDR2 sequences are SEHNR and FQNEAQ (reference sequence). Trimming shortened V by 5 bases and J by 4 bases, and 11 bases separated the two germline ends.

The genes are TRBV5-1 and TRBJ1-1; D is perhaps TRBD1 (5 bases). The V gene lost 0 bases and the J gene lost 4 bases, with 16 bases spanning the gap. The CDR3 is 16 residues long. Germline-derived CDR1 and CDR2 are SGHRS and YFSETQ. In DNA form, the CDR3 reads TGCGCCAGCAGCTTGGTGGGGTCAGGGATGGGCACTGAAGCTTTCTTT. It specifies CASSLVGSGMGTEAFF.

The V gene is TRBV4-1, the J gene TRBJ1-5, with D possibly TRBD1 on 5 matching bases. V was shortened by 4 bases and J by 2 bases, with 12 bases between the two germline ends. CDR1 is MGHRA and CDR2 is YSYEKL in the germline V gene. This CDR3 spans 15 amino acids. The CDR3 region is CASSRQGVGNQPQHF. CDR3 sequence (DNA): TGCGCCAGCAGCCGTCAGGGTGTCGGCAATCAGCCCCAGCATTTT.

In DNA form, the CDR3 reads TGCGCCAGCAGCTTGGCCAGGACTAGAAACACAGATACGCAGTATTTT. Translating it yields CASSLARTRNTDTQYF. This sequence joins TRBV5-1 and TRBJ2-3; 7 bases align to TRBD2. The CDR3 runs 16 residues. The V segment lost 0 bases and the J segment 2 bases; nucleotides outside the gene matches: 6. Per the germline V gene, CDR1 is SGHRS and CDR2 is YFSETQ.

This clone was counted a single time. The V and J genes are TRBV11-3 and TRBJ2-7, with TRBD1 identical over 9 bases. The CDR3 contains 16 residues. Germline V lookup: CDR1 SGHNT, CDR2 YENEEA. J was trimmed by 2 bases and V by 1 base; bases with no gene match: 6. This CDR3 reads CASSLVQWTGAYEQYF. As DNA, the CDR3 is TGTGCCAGCAGCTTAGTGCAGTGGACAGGGGCCTACGAGCAGTACTTC. Looking up the rest from reference TRBV11-3 and TRBJ2-7 gives the full variable domain: EAGVVQSPRYKIIEKKQPVAFWCNPISGHNTLYWYLQNLGQGPELLIRYENEEAVDDSQLPKDRFSAERLKGVDSTLKIQPAELGDSAVYLCASSLVQWTGAYEQYFGPGTRLTVT.

This chain uses TRBV19 with TRBJ1-2; the match to TRBD1 covers 8 bases. From germline, CDR1 is LNHDA and CDR2 SQIVND (reference sequence). V lost 7 bases to trimming and J lost 2 bases; unmatched junction nucleotides: 3. The CDR3 has 13 amino acids. CDR3 protein: CASTGQANYGYTF. The CDR3 DNA reads as TGTGCCAGTACGGGACAGGCAAACTATGGCTACACCTTC.